These 4 T cell receptor beta chains originate from one sample sequenced in a study of T cells in Graves' hyperthyroidism and ophthalmopathy. It was RNA transcripts that yielded the amplified TCR beta CDR3 regions. In the first-round RT-PCR of the TCR CDR3, the HTBI primer set was used. TCRdb ran MiXCR on the multiplex PCR reads and lists one entry per CDR3 protein. This repertoire shows roughly 380,000 distinct CDR3 sequences, roughly 13% found once; its top ten account for 5% to 6.5%. Sequences were obtained from blood. The receptors were gathered from a woman aged 18-29 years with Graves' hyperthyroidism.

The rearrangement joins TRBV7-2 to TRBJ2-2; 9 nucleotides align to TRBD2. This CDR3 has 16 residues. The ends lost 1 base at V and 3 bases at J; junction bases unmatched: 3. Germline assignment: CDR1 SGHTA and CDR2 FQGNSA. The CDR3 region has the DNA TGTGCCAGCAGCTTAGTTGGCGGGAGGGACACCGGGGAGCTGTTTTTT. This gives the protein CASSLVGGRDTGELFF.

This chain joins TRBV19 and TRBJ2-7; 8 bases match TRBD2. Germline trimming cut 7 bases from V and 6 bases from J; bases unmatched to any gene: 8. Germline values: CDR1 LNHDA, CDR2 SQIVND (reference sequence). The CDR3 consists of 13 residues. CDR3 sequence: CASTTGTSREQYF. CDR3 DNA sequence: TGTGCCAGTACGACTGGGACTAGTCGCGAGCAGTACTTC.

In this sample, this clonotype turned up a few times. The chain uses TRBV12-3 or TRBV12-4 and TRBJ1-2; 8 nucleotides align to TRBD1. The CDR3 runs to 15 residues. The junction had 6 bases not matched to a gene; V was cut back by 5 bases and J by 1 base. CDR3 coding DNA: TGTGCCAGCAGTCAGCTCGGACAGGGTAACTATGGCTACACCTTC. It encodes CASSQLGQGNYGYTF.

This clonotype has at least ten counts. Compared with germline, one end of the junction differs, possibly owing to a read error. The rearrangement links TRBV2 to TRBJ1-1, with D unclear. The CDR3 sequence is 12 residues long. Germline assignment: CDR1 SNHLY and CDR2 FYNNEI. The DNA of the CDR3 is TGTGCCAGCAGTGAAGTGAAGACTGAAGCTTTCTTT. Protein: CASSEVKTEAFF.